The 21 T cell receptor beta chains below come from one sample, sequenced in a study of identifying expanded T cells in peripheral blood. Some clones are missing from TCRdb's copy, which holds only in-frame ones; the method was immunoSEQ multiplex PCR. The sample lists 120,000 or so clones; around four fifths were seen once. The sequenced sample was blood. These receptors were collected from a person aged 18 to 75 in good health.

A single count supports this clone. The CDR3 DNA reads as TGTGCCAGCCGGGACCAGACAACTAATGAAAAACTGTTTTTT. It yields the protein CASRDQTTNEKLFF. The chain joins TRBV7-9 to TRBJ1-4; tentative D call: TRBD1 (5 bases). In germline, CDR1 is SEHNR, CDR2 FQNEAQ (reference sequence). The CDR3 is 14 residues long. The V end was cut by 8 bases, the J end by 0 bases, with 10 bases between.

The chain has TRBV29-1 and TRBJ1-2; 8 bases fit TRBD1. The CDR3 covers 12 residues. J was trimmed by 7 bases and V by 4 bases; bases with no gene match: 5. Germline V gene data show CDR1 as SQVTM and CDR2 as ANQGSEA. CDR3 DNA sequence: TGCAGCGTTGGACAGGGGCGGGGTGGCTACACCTTC. Translating it yields CSVGQGRGGYTF.

The chain employs TRBV9 and TRBJ2-5; D possibly corresponds to TRBD1 (6 bases). The CDR3 has 16 amino acids. In germline, CDR1 is SGDLS, CDR2 YYNGEE. V gave up 3 bases and J gave up 4 bases, with 19 bases separating them. The DNA of the CDR3 is TGTGCCAGCAGCGATCCTGTTGGGGGCGGAGGAGAGACCCAGTACTTC. It codes for CASSDPVGGGGETQYF. The whole variable domain, remainder taken from reference TRBV9 and TRBJ2-5, is DSGVTQTPKHLITATGQRVTLRCSPRSGDLSVYWYQQSLDQGLQFLIQYYNGEERAKGNILERFSAQQFPDLHSELNLSSLELGDSALYFCASSDPVGGGGETQYFGPGTRLLVL.

The gene calls are TRBV30 and TRBJ1-1, with D hard to call. V shed 5 bases and J shed 1 base, with 8 bases lying between them. CDR1 is GTSNPN, CDR2 SVGIG, per germline (reference sequence). The CDR3 consists of 12 residues. The CDR3 DNA is TGTGCCTGGGCCAGACAGAACACTGAAGCTTTCTTT. Protein sequence: CAWARQNTEAFF.

The chain combines TRBV5-4 with TRBJ2-7, with D perhaps being TRBD1 or TRBD2 (6 bases each). There are 15 residues in the CDR3. V lost 1 base, J lost 6 bases, and 17 bases lay in between. Germline assignment: CDR1 SGHNT and CDR2 YYREEE (reference sequence). The CDR3 DNA sequence: TGTGCCAGCAGCTTGATAGAGGGGGGCGCAGGCGAGCAGTACTTC. It encodes CASSLIEGGAGEQYF.

J is TRBJ1-1 and V is TRBV4-3; D gene ambiguous. The germline V gene encodes CDR1 LGHNA and CDR2 YSLEER. The CDR3 runs to 14 residues. V was shortened by 0 bases and J by 1 base, with 6 bases between the two germline ends. The CDR3 region has the DNA TGCGCCAGCAGCCAAGAATACAGGAACACTGAAGCTTTCTTT. This gives the protein CASSQEYRNTEAFF.

The gene calls are TRBV7-9 and TRBJ1-4; possibly TRBD1 for D (5 bases). The CDR3 has 17 residues. Trimming removed 1 base from V and 2 bases from J, with 14 bases in between. The germline V gene encodes CDR1 SEHNR and CDR2 FQNEAQ (reference sequence). In DNA, the CDR3 is TGTGCCAGCAGCTTAGGAAGGGGTAGAGCCACTAATGAAAAACTGTTTTTT. It encodes CASSLGRGRATNEKLFF.

This clone appeared a single time. The CDR3 region has the DNA TGTGCCAGCAAAGGGTCGCGGGCCTCCTACAATGAGCAGTTCTTC. Protein product: CASKGSRASYNEQFF. The chain carries TRBV6-5 and TRBJ2-1, with D possibly being TRBD2 (5 bases). The V gene's germline CDR1 is MNHEY and CDR2 SVGAGI. The CDR3 totals 15 residues. V gave up 7 bases and J gave up 0 bases, with 13 bases separating them.

V gene TRBV9 combines with J gene TRBJ2-2; possible D gene TRBD1, 5 bases. V gave up 3 bases and J gave up 13 bases, with 22 bases separating them. The CDR3 loop spans 15 amino acids. Per the germline V gene, CDR1 is SGDLS and CDR2 is YYNGEE. This CDR3 is CASSGLGTTGQRLFF. The CDR3, as DNA: TGTGCCAGCAGCGGACTTGGAACTACAGGCCAGAGGCTGTTTTTT. The full variable domain, in which reference TRBV9 and TRBJ2-2 provide the parts outside the CDR3, is DSGVTQTPKHLITATGQRVTLRCSPRSGDLSVYWYQQSLDQGLQFLIQYYNGEERAKGNILERFSAQQFPDLHSELNLSSLELGDSALYFCASSGLGTTGQRLFFGEGSRLTVL.

The V call is TRBV6-5, the J call TRBJ2-7; possibly TRBD1 for D (6 bases). In germline, CDR1 is MNHEY, CDR2 SVGAGI. Trimming removed 5 bases from V and 4 bases from J, with 15 bases in between. The CDR3 is made up of 14 amino acids. CDR3 region: CASSMDRIAYEQYF. As DNA, the CDR3 is TGTGCCAGCAGTATGGACAGAATCGCGTACGAGCAGTACTTC.

The J gene is TRBJ2-7, the V gene TRBV9; 7 nucleotides align to TRBD1. The V segment lost 2 bases and the J segment 4 bases; nucleotides outside the gene matches: 9. This CDR3 has 15 amino acids. CDR1 and CDR2 from the germline V gene are SGDLS and YYNGEE. The CDR3 DNA reads TGTGCCAGCAGCGTGGGGGACAGATTTTCTTACGAGCAGTACTTC. Amino acid sequence: CASSVGDRFSYEQYF.

This rearrangement joins TRBV7-2 to TRBJ1-3; D is unresolved. Looked up from germline, CDR1 is SGHTA and CDR2 is FQGNSA. This CDR3 is built from 15 residues. V was clipped by 2 bases and J by 4 bases, with 12 bases between them. CDR3 DNA sequence: TGTGCCAGCAGCTTAAATTCAGTAGCGGGAAACACCATATATTTT. It specifies CASSLNSVAGNTIYF.

On this clone itself: This CDR3 is also generated by other DNA sequences in the sample. The chain is built from TRBV9 and TRBJ1-3; D possibly corresponds to TRBD1 (5 bases). This CDR3 has 14 amino acids. V lost 3 bases and J lost 3, with 10 bases in between. CDR1 and CDR2 from the germline V gene are SGDLS and YYNGEE. In DNA form, the CDR3 reads TGTGCCAGCAGCGGACAGTTACTTGGAAACACCATATATTTT. This sequence encodes CASSGQLLGNTIYF.

The gene calls are TRBV29-1 and TRBJ1-1; no clear D. Germline lookup yields CDR1 SQVTM and CDR2 ANQGSEA. This CDR3 has 12 amino acids. The V end lost 7 bases, the J end lost 0 bases, and 9 bases lay between the germline ends. In DNA form, the CDR3 reads TGCAGCGGGGTTGAGATGAACACTGAAGCTTTCTTT. Residues: CSGVEMNTEAFF.

This chain connects TRBV11-2 to TRBJ1-1; TRBD1 might be the D (6 bases). V lost 2 bases, J lost 5 bases, and 15 bases lay in between. The CDR3 has 15 residues. Per the germline V gene, CDR1 is SGHAT and CDR2 is FQNNGV. The DNA for the CDR3 is TGTGCCAGCAGCTTACGGGGGCGGGGGAGTACTGAAGCTTTCTTT. It specifies CASSLRGRGSTEAFF.

The gene calls are TRBV11-2 and TRBJ1-4; D possibly corresponds to TRBD1 (5 bases). Germline CDR1 and CDR2: SGHAT and FQNNGV. Trimming took off 4 bases at V and 2 bases at J, with 14 bases between the two ends. This CDR3 region has 16 residues. In nucleotides, the CDR3 is TGTGCCAGCAGCTATGGTGCGGGACCGACTAATGAAAAACTGTTTTTT. Encoded protein: CASSYGAGPTNEKLFF.

This clone was counted a few times. V usage is TRBV19 and J usage is TRBJ1-5; 7 bases map to TRBD1. The germline gives CDR1 LNHDA, CDR2 SQIVND (reference sequence). The CDR3 covers 18 residues. Trimming removed 4 bases from V and 0 bases from J; junction bases left unmatched: 12. The CDR3 DNA sequence: TGTGCCAGTAGTAAGGACAGGATAGTCCAGTATAGCAATCAGCCCCAGCATTTT. Protein: CASSKDRIVQYSNQPQHF.

V and J are TRBV4-1 and TRBJ1-1; unclear D gene. The CDR3 is 16 residues long. CDR1 is MGHRA, CDR2 YSYEKL, per germline. Trimming removed 0 bases at V and 3 bases at J, with 14 bases between. The CDR3 DNA sequence: TGCGCCAGCAGCCAAGAGAGGCAATGGATCGACACTGAAGCTTTCTTT. It yields the protein CASSQERQWIDTEAFF.

The chain employs TRBV4-3 and TRBJ2-3; no clear D. The CDR3 length is 15 residues. V was clipped by 4 bases and J by 4 bases, with 15 bases between them. The germline V gene encodes CDR1 LGHNA and CDR2 YSLEER. CDR3 region: CASSLLLNQADTQYF. The CDR3 DNA is TGCGCCAGCAGCCTCTTACTTAACCAAGCAGATACGCAGTATTTT.

This chain uses TRBV13 with TRBJ2-3; weak D call: TRBD2 (5 bases). Trimming stripped 2 bases from V and 6 bases from J, with 9 bases between. This CDR3 region has 13 residues. Germline values: CDR1 PRHDT, CDR2 FYEKMQ (reference sequence). DNA of the CDR3: TGTGCCAGCAGCTTACAGCGCGGGGATACGCAGTATTTT. Protein product: CASSLQRGDTQYF.

The table lists this clone with a count of one. The chain recombines TRBV27 with TRBJ2-7, with 8 bases fitting TRBD2. Germline CDR1 and CDR2: MNHEY and SMNVEV (reference sequence). The junction had 10 bases not matched to a gene; V was cut back by 4 bases and J by 2 bases. This CDR3 region has 16 residues. CDR3 coding DNA: TGTGCCAGCAGTTCCCCCTTTGCGGGGGGTACCTACGAGCAGTACTTC. It encodes CASSSPFAGGTYEQYF.